A selection of T cell receptor beta chains follows, all from one sample in a study of PD-L1 blockade in urothelial cancer. Sequencing used immunoSEQ multiplex PCR; TCRdb keeps in-frame clones, though not all of them. The sample yields about 50,000 clones, about 86% seen once. The sequenced sample was PBMCs, obtained around atezolizumab (anti-PD-L1) treatment. These receptors were obtained from a man in his 70s with urothelial cancer. CDR3s include the opening cysteine and the closing phenylalanine or tryptophan. A D gene is named only where the DNA matches it firmly. Clone size is stated in some rows and not others, as once, few, many or a class when expanded.

J,size,D,V,DNA,CDR3
TRBJ2-7,.,TRBD1,TRBV19,TGTGCCAGTAGTAACCCCCGGGGGACAGGTACCTACGAGCAGTACTTC,CASSNPRGTGTYEQYF
TRBJ1-4,.,.,TRBV7-2,TGTGCCAGCAGCCCCGGGAGGGGCGGAGGTGAAAAACTGTTTTTT,CASSPGRGGGEKLFF
TRBJ2-1,once,TRBD2,TRBV11-2,TGTGCCAGCAGACTACTAGCGGGAGTCGCAACGGATGAGCAGTTCTTC,CASRLLAGVATDEQFF
TRBJ2-1,few,TRBD2,TRBV9,TGTGCCAGCAGCGCCGGACTAGCGGGAGATATTCCGAATGAGCAGTTCTTC,CASSAGLAGDIPNEQFF
TRBJ2-7,.,.,TRBV2,TGTGCCAGCAGTGAAGCGACCGGACGGGGCTCCTACGAGCAGTACTTC,CASSEATGRGSYEQYF
TRBJ2-5,once,TRBD1,TRBV19,TGTGCCAGTAGTGACAGGGGAGAATACCAAGAGACCCAGTACTTC,CASSDRGEYQETQYF
TRBJ2-7,.,.,TRBV25-1,TGTGCCAGCAGTGAAGGCGCGGGTGGTCCAAACTTC,CASSEGAGGPNF
TRBJ1-2,.,TRBD1,TRBV6-6,TGTGCCAGCAGTACGAGAGGACAGGGTATTTATGGCTACACCTTC,CASSTRGQGIYGYTF
TRBJ2-7,.,.,TRBV7-9,TGTGCCAGCAGCCCCCGGCGACAGGATGGGGAGCAGTACTTC,CASSPRRQDGEQYF
TRBJ2-1,.,.,TRBV7-2,TGTGCCAGCAGCTTTGGGGGGACCGCGACCTACAATGAGCAGTTCTTC,CASSFGGTATYNEQFF